The next 23 T cell receptor beta chains were all read from a single sample in a study of blood T cell repertoires in COVID-19. Profiling relied on immunoSEQ multiplex PCR, and the TCRdb table lists in-frame clones only, not all of them. The table records under 300,000 clones, roughly 84% of them present only once. The sample was peripheral blood. The receptors derive from a man in his forties who had recovered from COVID-19.

The rearrangement links TRBV6-5 to TRBJ2-2; 13 bases line up with TRBD2. The J segment lost 6 bases and the V segment lost 6 bases, leaving 4 bases of the junction unmatched. Germline V gives CDR1 MNHEY, CDR2 SVGAGI. This CDR3 has 15 residues. The CDR3 region is CASRFTSGGAGELFF. Written as DNA, the CDR3 is TGTGCCAGCAGGTTCACTAGCGGGGGGGCCGGGGAGCTGTTTTTT.

V is TRBV29-1 and J is TRBJ1-2, with D maybe TRBD1 (6 bases). The germline gives CDR1 SQVTM, CDR2 ANQGSEA. V dropped 7 bases and J dropped 2 bases, with 14 bases sitting between them. The CDR3 is made up of 13 amino acids. CDR3 in amino acids: CSASRTANYGYTF. The CDR3, as DNA: TGCAGCGCGTCCAGGACAGCGAACTATGGCTACACCTTC.

The chain recombines TRBV19 with TRBJ2-7, with D tentatively TRBD2 (7 bases). The CDR3 loop spans 15 amino acids. The germline gives CDR1 LNHDA, CDR2 SQIVND (reference sequence). Trimming left V 5 bases short and J 2 bases short, with 16 bases between. The CDR3 coding sequence is TGTGCCAGTAGTCAGCGCGGGGGCGTAACCTACGAGCAGTACTTC. It yields the protein CASSQRGGVTYEQYF.

The J gene is TRBJ1-1, the V gene TRBV30; D might be TRBD1 (6 bases). Germline CDR1 GTSNPN, CDR2 SVGIG (reference sequence). Trimming took 2 bases from V and 4 from J, leaving 14 bases between them. The CDR3 sequence is 14 residues long. The CDR3 sequence: CAWSRGARGTEAFF. As DNA, the CDR3 is TGTGCCTGGAGTCGGGGTGCCAGGGGCACTGAAGCTTTCTTT.

This chain links TRBV4-1 with TRBJ1-1, with 11 bases aligning to TRBD1. The trim removed 0 bases at V and 8 bases at J, leaving 8 bases unmatched. The germline CDR1 and CDR2 sequences are MGHRA and YSYEKL. This CDR3 spans 16 amino acids. CDR3 in amino acids: CASSQDGTGGKPEAFF. The CDR3 nucleotides read TGCGCCAGCAGCCAAGATGGGACAGGGGGGAAACCGGAAGCTTTCTTT.

As to this clone: The identical CDR3 is also encoded by other nucleotide sequences in the sample. The chain joins TRBV7-2 to TRBJ2-3; perhaps TRBD1 as D (6 bases). Trimming took 2 bases from V and 6 from J, leaving 6 bases between them. The CDR3 length is 12 residues. The germline gives CDR1 SGHTA, CDR2 FQGNSA. This chain's CDR3 is CASSLQGDTQYF. The CDR3 DNA follows: TGTGCCAGCAGCTTACAGGGGGATACGCAGTATTTT.

This clone occurred once. This sequence joins TRBV7-9 and TRBJ2-7, with TRBD1 matching 9 bases. CDR3 length: 15 residues. CDR1 is SEHNR and CDR2 is FQNEAQ in the germline V gene (reference sequence). The ends lost 6 bases at V and 3 bases at J; junction bases unmatched: 9. The CDR3 region has the DNA TGTGCCAGCAGTAGCCTCCGGGACAGGGTCTACGAGCAGTACTTC. This sequence encodes CASSSLRDRVYEQYF.

This CDR3 is CASSWDRGTHGYTF. Written as DNA, the CDR3 is TGTGCCAGCAGCTGGGACAGGGGGACCCATGGCTACACCTTC. The chain combines TRBV13 with TRBJ1-2; 11 bases line up with TRBD1. This CDR3 is built from 14 residues. Trimming at V came to 4 bases and at J to 6 bases, leaving 4 bases not matched to a gene. CDR1 and CDR2 (germline): PRHDT, FYEKMQ (reference sequence).

This CDR3 reads CASKIRGSSYEQYF. The CDR3 nucleotides are TGTGCCAGCAAAATCAGGGGGAGCTCCTACGAGCAGTACTTC. The rearrangement links TRBV6-5 to TRBJ2-7; 7 bases align to TRBD1. The CDR3 has 14 amino acids. Germline V lookup: CDR1 MNHEY, CDR2 SVGAGI. V shed 7 bases and J 0 bases; nucleotides not matched to a gene: 6.

The chain combines TRBV18 with TRBJ2-3; no definite D call. This CDR3 spans 16 amino acids. Germline CDR1 KGHSH, CDR2 LQKENI. The V and J ends lost 1 base and 0 bases respectively, with 11 bases between them. The CDR3 region has the DNA TGTGCCAGCTCACCACGAGGTACCTCTAGCACAGATACGCAGTATTTT. It codes for CASSPRGTSSTDTQYF.

This sequence joins TRBV5-5 and TRBJ1-3; TRBD1 matches at 7 bases. V lost 4 bases, J lost 3 bases, and 19 bases stayed unmatched. This CDR3 has 19 amino acids. CDR1 SGHKS and CDR2 YYEKEE come from the germline V gene (reference sequence). The CDR3 is CASSPRLGTGVLGGNTIYF. The CDR3 region has the DNA TGTGCCAGCAGCCCGCGACTCGGAACAGGGGTATTGGGTGGAAACACCATATATTTT.

The rearrangement uses TRBV9 and TRBJ2-1, with a tentative D call TRBD1 (6 bases). The germline gives CDR1 SGDLS, CDR2 YYNGEE. This CDR3 spans 15 amino acids. V shed 0 bases and J shed 4 bases, with 11 bases lying between them. As DNA, the CDR3 is TGTGCCAGCAGCGTAGAGGGGACAAATTACAATGAGCAGTTCTTC. Translated, it gives CASSVEGTNYNEQFF.

The sample holds a few counts of this clone. V and J are TRBV9 and TRBJ1-2, with TRBD1 as a possible D gene (6 bases). The CDR3 covers 13 residues. The V gene's germline CDR1 is SGDLS and CDR2 YYNGEE. The V and J ends lost 3 bases and 3 bases respectively, with 9 bases between them. CDR3 sequence reads: CASSAGEYYGYTF. The CDR3 nucleotides read TGTGCCAGCAGCGCAGGGGAATACTATGGCTACACCTTC.

The V gene is TRBV6-6, the J gene TRBJ2-7; a weak D match, TRBD2 (5 bases). Deletions cut 7 bases from V and 3 bases from J, with 19 bases between. The CDR3 covers 15 residues. CDR1 is MNHNY and CDR2 is SVGAGI in the germline V gene (reference sequence). CDR3 amino acids: CASTSGGPNHYEQYF. The CDR3 nucleotides read TGTGCCAGCACAAGTGGCGGGCCAAATCACTACGAGCAGTACTTC.

The J gene is TRBJ2-1, the V gene TRBV15; D unclear. The germline V gene has CDR1 LNHNV and CDR2 YYDKDF (reference sequence). V lost 0 bases to trimming and J lost 8 bases, with 8 bases between them. CDR3 length equals 13 residues. The CDR3 reads CATSRDDIDEQFF. The CDR3 bases are TGTGCCACCAGCAGAGATGACATCGATGAGCAGTTCTTC.

This chain connects TRBV19 to TRBJ1-1; 9 bases align to TRBD1. Losses at the gene ends were 3 bases for V and 1 base for J; bases not matched to a gene: 0. The CDR3 contains 14 residues. CDR1 and CDR2 from the germline V gene are LNHDA and SQIVND (reference sequence). The CDR3 sequence is CASSMGQGNTEAFF. The CDR3 DNA sequence: TGTGCCAGTAGTATGGGACAGGGGAACACTGAAGCTTTCTTT.

The gene calls are TRBV19 and TRBJ1-5, with TRBD1 identical over 8 bases. Germline-derived CDR1 and CDR2 are LNHDA and SQIVND (reference sequence). The CDR3 is 14 residues long. V lost 6 bases to trimming and J lost 6 bases; unmatched junction nucleotides: 7. The CDR3 DNA reads as TGTGCCAGTAGCACGGACAGGGTCGTTCAGCCCCAGCATTTT. Encoded protein: CASSTDRVVQPQHF. The full variable domain, rest sourced from reference TRBV19 and TRBJ1-5, is DGGITQSPKYLFRKEGQNVTLSCEQNLNHDAMYWYRQDPGQGLRLIYYSQIVNDFQKGDIAEGYSVSREKKESFPLTVTSAQKNPTAFYLCASSTDRVVQPQHFGDGTRLSIL.

The J gene is TRBJ2-3, the V gene TRBV5-1; a possible D gene is TRBD2 (5 bases). Germline CDR1 and CDR2: SGHRS and YFSETQ. V was clipped by 4 bases and J by 1 base, with 16 bases between them. CDR3 length: 16 residues. The DNA for the CDR3 is TGCGCCAGCAGCCTGGGTGCGTGGCGGGGCACAGATACGCAGTATTTT. This gives the protein CASSLGAWRGTDTQYF.

The CDR3 loop reads CASSQDEGTNEKLFF. In DNA, the CDR3 is TGTGCCAGCAGCCAAGATGAGGGTACTAATGAAAAACTGTTTTTT. The chain couples TRBV3-1 (or the pseudogene TRBV3-2) to TRBJ1-4; D call uncertain. The CDR3 is 15 residues long. Germline V gives CDR1 LGHDT, CDR2 YNNKEL (reference sequence). V gave up 0 bases and J gave up 2 bases, with 7 bases separating them.

The chain employs TRBV11-2 and TRBJ2-5; a possible D gene is TRBD2 (6 bases). The CDR3 length is 13 residues. V was trimmed by 1 base and J by 4 bases, leaving 7 bases between them. Germline V gene lookup returns CDR1 SGHAT and CDR2 FQNNGV. The DNA for the CDR3 is TGTGCCAGCAGCTTAGGTAGCGGAGAGACCCAGTACTTC. It is translated as CASSLGSGETQYF.

This sequence joins TRBV11-3 and TRBJ2-2; 7 bases are shared with TRBD1. V lost 5 bases, J lost 5 bases, and 8 bases stayed unmatched. Germline CDR1 and CDR2: SGHNT and YENEEA. The CDR3 covers 15 residues. The CDR3 sequence: CASSGRQGRTGELFF. The CDR3 bases are TGTGCCAGCAGCGGAAGACAGGGAAGGACCGGGGAGCTGTTTTTT.

V gene TRBV18 combines with J gene TRBJ2-2; no firm D call. Germline V gene data show CDR1 as KGHSH and CDR2 as LQKENI. The CDR3 is 14 residues long. V lost 0 bases and J 6 bases, leaving 8 bases between the germline ends. The CDR3 DNA is TGTGCCAGCTCACCACCCTCGGTAGCCGGGGAGCTGTTTTTT. This encodes CASSPPSVAGELFF.

The V gene is TRBV19, the J gene TRBJ1-2, with 9 bases fitting TRBD1. The CDR3 contains 14 residues. CDR1 is LNHDA and CDR2 is SQIVND in the germline V gene (reference sequence). Trimming removed 1 base from V and 6 bases from J; junction bases left unmatched: 3. The CDR3 bases are TGTGCCAGTAGTATAGGGGGACAGGGCGATGGCTACACCTTC. It encodes CASSIGGQGDGYTF.